A single sample gave rise to the 14 T cell receptor beta chains below, sequenced in a study of PD-1 blockade in classical Hodgkin lymphoma. Indicated time point: cycle 4 day 1 (C4D1), after 6 weeks of nivolumab. All patients experienced relapse after autologous stem cell transplantation, and brentuximab vedotin exposure was variable. TCRdb's table, derived via immunoSEQ multiplex PCR, lists solely in-frame clones and lacks some. The table records 100,000 or so clones, 89% of them present only once. The sequenced sample was peripheral blood mononuclear cells (PBMCs), obtained before the fourth cycle of nivolumab. Receptor source: a human donor with classical Hodgkin lymphoma.

This chain connects TRBV7-9 to TRBJ1-5, with TRBD1 as a possible D gene (6 bases). This CDR3 region has 11 residues. In germline, CDR1 is SEHNR, CDR2 FQNEAQ (reference sequence). The CDR3 spells CTTGFNQPQHF. CDR3 DNA: TGTACTACAGGGTTCAATCAGCCCCAGCATTTT. Based on the CDR3 plus reference TRBV7-9 and TRBJ1-5, the full variable domain is DTGVSQNPRHKITKRGQNVTFRCDPISEHNRLYWYRQTLGQGPEFLTYFQNEAQLEKSRLLSDRFSAERPKGSFSTLEIQRTEQGDSAMYLCTTGFNQPQHFGDGTRLSIL.

This clone was observed once. The J gene is TRBJ1-5, the V gene TRBV7-2; perhaps TRBD1 as D (6 bases). CDR3 length equals 15 residues. With 1 base removed from V and 7 bases from J, the gap between germline ends came to 14 bases. The germline gives CDR1 SGHTA, CDR2 FQGNSA. In DNA, the CDR3 is TGTGCCAGCAGCTTAGACAGGGCGTTGGGACAGCCCCAGCATTTT. It is translated as CASSLDRALGQPQHF.

The chain is built from TRBV5-6 and TRBJ2-1; 10 nucleotides line up with TRBD1. Trimming took 2 bases from V and 4 from J; bases not matched to a gene: 3. The germline V gene has CDR1 SGHDT and CDR2 YYEEEE. This CDR3 is 15 amino acids long. The chain's CDR3 is CASSLGDRGYNEQFF. Here the CDR3 DNA reads TGTGCCAGCAGCTTAGGGGACAGGGGATACAATGAGCAGTTCTTC.

CDR3 in DNA: TGTGCCAGCAGCTCCAGACAGGGGGCTTTCTTT. It specifies CASSSRQGAFF. The chain is built from TRBV7-9 and TRBJ1-1; 8 bases line up with TRBD1. Germline V lookup: CDR1 SEHNR, CDR2 FQNEAQ (reference sequence). The length of the CDR3 is 11 residues. The trim removed 4 bases at V and 11 bases at J, leaving 3 bases unmatched.

The chain couples TRBV5-3 to TRBJ2-7, with a weak D call TRBD2 (6 bases). TRBV5-3 is labeled an ORF, and its function is uncertain. Between the trimmed V and J ends, which lost 1 base and 3 bases, there was a span of 20 bases. This CDR3 spans 17 amino acids. The CDR3 is CARSLSDGGTPSYEQYF. CDR3 nucleotide sequence: TGTGCCAGAAGCTTGTCGGATGGGGGGACTCCAAGCTACGAGCAGTACTTC.

The chain recombines TRBV4-1 with TRBJ1-2; 9 nucleotides agree with TRBD1. Germline CDR1 reads MGHRA; CDR2 reads YSYEKL. The CDR3 has 17 amino acids. V gave up 3 bases and J gave up 4 bases; unmatched junction bases: 12. CDR3 protein: CASSQAQQGARGYGYTF. The DNA of the CDR3 is TGCGCCAGCAGCCAGGCCCAACAGGGGGCGCGGGGCTATGGCTACACCTTC.

The V call is TRBV19, the J call TRBJ2-7; TRBD2 matches at 7 bases. This CDR3 is built from 16 residues. The V gene's germline CDR1 is LNHDA and CDR2 SQIVND (reference sequence). V lost 3 bases to trimming and J lost 5 bases; unmatched junction nucleotides: 13. The CDR3 DNA reads as TGTGCCAGTAGTATGTATAGTGGCGGGAGTCTTGACGAGCAGTACTTC. Translation gives CASSMYSGGSLDEQYF.

V and J are TRBV7-9 and TRBJ2-1; TRBD2 aligns across 7 bases. The CDR3 totals 14 residues. V trimming: 3 bases; J trimming: 4 bases; junction bases outside the gene matches: 3. Germline CDR1 and CDR2: SEHNR and FQNEAQ (reference sequence). The CDR3 spells CASSFLADYNEQFF. CDR3 DNA sequence: TGTGCCAGCAGCTTCCTAGCGGATTACAATGAGCAGTTCTTC.

V usage is TRBV10-3 and J usage is TRBJ2-7, with D hard to call. There are 14 residues in the CDR3. V was trimmed by 2 bases and J by 3 bases, leaving 11 bases between them. CDR1 and CDR2 (germline): ENHRY, SYGVKD. CDR3 sequence (DNA): TGTGCCATCAGTGAGGTATATTCTGACTACGAGCAGTACTTC. Its translation is CAISEVYSDYEQYF.

The sample holds one count of this clone. The CDR3 here is CASSARQGANGYTF. CDR3 coding DNA: TGTGCCAGCAGCGCGAGACAGGGGGCGAACGGCTACACCTTC. The V call is TRBV7-9, the J call TRBJ1-2; 10 nucleotides align to TRBD1. V lost 5 bases, J lost 8 bases, and 8 bases stayed unmatched. This CDR3 is 14 amino acids long. The germline CDR1 and CDR2 sequences are SEHNR and FQNEAQ (reference sequence).

This clone showed up just once. This chain joins TRBV5-6 and TRBJ2-7; maybe TRBD1 (6 bases). CDR3 length: 14 residues. Trimming left V 3 bases short and J 2 bases short, with 12 bases between. Germline CDR1 is SGHDT and CDR2 is YYEEEE. The CDR3 DNA reads as TGTGCCAGCAGCTGGGAGACAGGCCCCTACGAGCAGTACTTC. Its protein is CASSWETGPYEQYF.

This clone appeared a single time. The chain recombines TRBV6-1 with TRBJ2-7; 7 nucleotides match TRBD1. CDR1 MNHNS and CDR2 SASEGT come from the germline V gene. The ends lost 3 bases at V and 3 bases at J; junction bases unmatched: 11. The CDR3 consists of 16 residues. The CDR3 DNA reads TGTGCCAGCAGTGAGACAGGGAATAGGGGCCTCTACGAGCAGTACTTC. Translated: CASSETGNRGLYEQYF.

The rearrangement uses TRBV7-9 and TRBJ2-1; 11 nucleotides match TRBD2. The germline V gene has CDR1 SEHNR and CDR2 FQNEAQ (reference sequence). Losses at the gene ends were 0 bases for V and 7 bases for J; bases not matched to a gene: 8. CDR3 length: 17 residues. In DNA, the CDR3 is TGTGCCAGCAGCTTAGCGGGGACTAGCGGTATCCTTAATGAGCAGTTCTTC. It is translated as CASSLAGTSGILNEQFF.

This chain uses TRBV11-2 with TRBJ2-5; D is unresolved. The CDR3 is 13 amino acids. The germline CDR1 and CDR2 sequences are SGHAT and FQNNGV. V was clipped by 2 bases and J by 7 bases, with 11 bases between them. CDR3 in amino acids: CASSLNVEGTQYF. The CDR3 nucleotides read TGTGCCAGCAGCTTAAATGTTGAAGGGACCCAGTACTTC.